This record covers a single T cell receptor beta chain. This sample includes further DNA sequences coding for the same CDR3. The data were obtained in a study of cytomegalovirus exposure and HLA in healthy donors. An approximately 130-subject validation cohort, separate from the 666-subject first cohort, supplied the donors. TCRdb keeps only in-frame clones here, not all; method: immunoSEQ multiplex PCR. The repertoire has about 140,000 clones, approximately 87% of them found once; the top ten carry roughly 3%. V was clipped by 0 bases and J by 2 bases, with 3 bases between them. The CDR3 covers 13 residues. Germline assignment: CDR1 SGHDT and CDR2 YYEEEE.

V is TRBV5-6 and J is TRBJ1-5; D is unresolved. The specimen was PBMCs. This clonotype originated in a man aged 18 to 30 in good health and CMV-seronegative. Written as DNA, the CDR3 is TGTGCCAGCAGCTTGGCCGGCAATCAGCCCCAGCATTTT. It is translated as CASSLAGNQPQHF.